This TCR beta chain was captured in a study of T-cell reconstitution after alpha-beta-depleted transplantation in children. Unique molecular identifiers tagged the TCRbeta library. TCRdb reprocessed the PCR reads via MiXCR and lists one record per CDR3 protein. The data show some 190,000 distinct CDR3 sequences, around 10% seen once. General observations from the study: Roughly two months post-transplant, alpha-beta T cells reportedly originated from several hundred graft clones that had expanded.

This clonotype was counted ten times or more. Its antigen is not known. There are 13 residues in the CDR3. CDR1 is DFQATT and CDR2 is SNEGSKA in the germline V gene (reference sequence). V trimming: 6 bases; J trimming: 5 bases; junction bases outside the gene matches: 7. The V and J genes are TRBV20-1 and TRBJ2-1; 7 nucleotides align to TRBD1. This TCR was recovered from a boy aged 2-9 years with acute myeloid leukemia, due to receive a stem cell transplant. The sequencing here drew on PBMCs, taken before TCRalphabeta/CD19-depleted stem cell transplant. The CDR3 DNA follows: TGCAGTGCAACTCAGACAGGGCACAATGAGCAGTTCTTC. Its translation is CSATQTGHNEQFF.